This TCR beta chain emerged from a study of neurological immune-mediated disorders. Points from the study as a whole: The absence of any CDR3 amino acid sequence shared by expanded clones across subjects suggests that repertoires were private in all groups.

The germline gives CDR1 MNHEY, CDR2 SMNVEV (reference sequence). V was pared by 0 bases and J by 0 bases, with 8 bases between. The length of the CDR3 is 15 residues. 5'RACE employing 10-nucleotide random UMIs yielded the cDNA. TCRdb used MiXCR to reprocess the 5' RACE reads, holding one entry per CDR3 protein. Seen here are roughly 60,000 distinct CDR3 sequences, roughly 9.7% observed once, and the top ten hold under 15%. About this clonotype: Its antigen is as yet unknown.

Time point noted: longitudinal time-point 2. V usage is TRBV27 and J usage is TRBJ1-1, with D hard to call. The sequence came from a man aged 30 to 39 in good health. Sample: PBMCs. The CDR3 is CASSLSGPMNTEAFF. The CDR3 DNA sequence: TGTGCCAGCAGTTTATCAGGGCCCATGAACACTGAAGCTTTCTTT.